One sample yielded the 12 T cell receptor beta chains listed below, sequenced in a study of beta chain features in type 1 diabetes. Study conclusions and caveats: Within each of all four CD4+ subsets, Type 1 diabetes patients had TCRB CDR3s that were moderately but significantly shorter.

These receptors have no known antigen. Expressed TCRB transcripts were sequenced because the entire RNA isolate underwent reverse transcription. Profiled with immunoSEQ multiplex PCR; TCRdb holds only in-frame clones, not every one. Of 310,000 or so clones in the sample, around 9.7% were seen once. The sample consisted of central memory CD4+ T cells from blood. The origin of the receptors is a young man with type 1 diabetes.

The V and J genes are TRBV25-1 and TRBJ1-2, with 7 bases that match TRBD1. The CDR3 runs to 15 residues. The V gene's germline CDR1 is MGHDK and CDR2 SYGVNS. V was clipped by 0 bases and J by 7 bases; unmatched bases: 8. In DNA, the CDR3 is TGTGCCAGCAGTGAATATAGGACAGGTCTGGGTGGCTACACCTTC. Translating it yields CASSEYRTGLGGYTF.

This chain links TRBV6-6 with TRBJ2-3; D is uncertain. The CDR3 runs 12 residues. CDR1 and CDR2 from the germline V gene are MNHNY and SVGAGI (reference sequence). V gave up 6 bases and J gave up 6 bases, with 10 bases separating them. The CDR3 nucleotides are TGTGCCAGCAGCCGGTCCGTGGATACGCAGTATTTT. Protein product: CASSRSVDTQYF.

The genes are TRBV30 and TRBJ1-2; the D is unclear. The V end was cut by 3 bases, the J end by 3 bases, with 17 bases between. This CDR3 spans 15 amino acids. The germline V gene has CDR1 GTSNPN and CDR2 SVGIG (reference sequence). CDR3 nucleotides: TGTGCCTGGAGCCTCCAGGAACCTGGCTACTATGGCTACACCTTC. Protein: CAWSLQEPGYYGYTF.

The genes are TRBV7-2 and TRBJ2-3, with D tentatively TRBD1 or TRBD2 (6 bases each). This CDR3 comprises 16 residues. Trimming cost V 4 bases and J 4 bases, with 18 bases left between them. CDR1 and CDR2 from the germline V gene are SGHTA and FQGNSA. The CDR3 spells CASSSGGGRSADTQYF. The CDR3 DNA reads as TGTGCCAGCAGCTCTGGAGGGGGAAGGAGCGCAGATACGCAGTATTTT.

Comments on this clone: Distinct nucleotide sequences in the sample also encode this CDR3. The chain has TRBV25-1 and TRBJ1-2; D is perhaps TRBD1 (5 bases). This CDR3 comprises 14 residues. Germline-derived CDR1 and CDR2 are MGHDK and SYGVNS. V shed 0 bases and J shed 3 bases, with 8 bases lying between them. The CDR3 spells CASSEYGGHYGYTF. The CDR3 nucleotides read TGTGCCAGCAGTGAATATGGGGGTCACTATGGCTACACCTTC.

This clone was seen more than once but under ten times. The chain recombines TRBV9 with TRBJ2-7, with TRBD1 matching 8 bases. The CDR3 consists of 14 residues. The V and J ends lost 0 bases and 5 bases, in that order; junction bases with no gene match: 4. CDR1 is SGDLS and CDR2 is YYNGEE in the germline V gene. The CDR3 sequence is CASSVAAGGNEQYF. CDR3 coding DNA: TGTGCCAGCAGCGTAGCGGCAGGGGGCAACGAGCAGTACTTC.

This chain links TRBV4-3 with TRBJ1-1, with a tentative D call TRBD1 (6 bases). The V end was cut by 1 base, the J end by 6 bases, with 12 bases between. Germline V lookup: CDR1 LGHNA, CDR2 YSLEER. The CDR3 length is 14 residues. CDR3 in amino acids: CASSQVLGAPEAFF. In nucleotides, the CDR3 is TGCGCCAGCAGCCAAGTGTTGGGGGCCCCTGAAGCTTTCTTT.

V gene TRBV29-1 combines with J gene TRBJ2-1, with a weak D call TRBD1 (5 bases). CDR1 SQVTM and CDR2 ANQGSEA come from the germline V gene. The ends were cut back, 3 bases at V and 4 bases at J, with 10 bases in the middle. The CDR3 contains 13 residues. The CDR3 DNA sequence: TGCAGCGTTGAGGGTGACAGATACAATGAGCAGTTCTTC. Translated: CSVEGDRYNEQFF.

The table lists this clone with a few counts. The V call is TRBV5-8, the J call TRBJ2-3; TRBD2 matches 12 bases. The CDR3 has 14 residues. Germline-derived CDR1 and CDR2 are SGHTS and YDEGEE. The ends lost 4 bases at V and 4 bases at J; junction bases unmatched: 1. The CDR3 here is CASSLAGGPDTQYF. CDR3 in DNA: TGTGCCAGCAGCCTAGCGGGGGGGCCAGATACGCAGTATTTT.

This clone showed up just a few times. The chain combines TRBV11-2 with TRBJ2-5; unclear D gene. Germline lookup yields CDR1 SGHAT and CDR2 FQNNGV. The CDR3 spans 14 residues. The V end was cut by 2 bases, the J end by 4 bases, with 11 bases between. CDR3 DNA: TGTGCCAGCAGCTTAACTTCTCGGGCAGAGACCCAGTACTTC. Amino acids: CASSLTSRAETQYF.

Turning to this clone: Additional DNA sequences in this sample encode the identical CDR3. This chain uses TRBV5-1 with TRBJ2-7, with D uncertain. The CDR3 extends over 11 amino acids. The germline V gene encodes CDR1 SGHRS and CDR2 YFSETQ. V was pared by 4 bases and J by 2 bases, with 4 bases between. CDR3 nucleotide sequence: TGCGCCAGCAGCGGGGCCTACGAGCAGTACTTC. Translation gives CASSGAYEQYF.

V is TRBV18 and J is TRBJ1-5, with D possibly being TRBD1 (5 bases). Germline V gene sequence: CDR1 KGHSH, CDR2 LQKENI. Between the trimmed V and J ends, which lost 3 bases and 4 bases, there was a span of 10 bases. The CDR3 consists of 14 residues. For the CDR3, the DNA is TGTGCCAGCTCACCGGGACCGACGAATCAGCCCCAGCATTTT. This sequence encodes CASSPGPTNQPQHF.